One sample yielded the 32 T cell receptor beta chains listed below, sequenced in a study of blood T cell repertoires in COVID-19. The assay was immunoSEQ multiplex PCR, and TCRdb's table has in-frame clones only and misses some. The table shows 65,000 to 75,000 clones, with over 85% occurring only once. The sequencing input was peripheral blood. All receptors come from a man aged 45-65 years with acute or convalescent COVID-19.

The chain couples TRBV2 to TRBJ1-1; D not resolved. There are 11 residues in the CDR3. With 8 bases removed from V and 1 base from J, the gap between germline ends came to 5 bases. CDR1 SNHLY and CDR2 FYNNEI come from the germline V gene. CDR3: CASLRNTEAFF. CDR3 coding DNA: TGTGCCAGCCTTAGGAACACTGAAGCTTTCTTT.

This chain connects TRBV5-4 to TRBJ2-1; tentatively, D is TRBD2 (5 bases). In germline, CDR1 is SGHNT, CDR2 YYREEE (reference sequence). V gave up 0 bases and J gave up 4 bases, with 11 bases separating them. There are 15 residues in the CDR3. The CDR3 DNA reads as TGTGCCAGCAGCTTGGGCACCGGGGATTACAATGAGCAGTTCTTC. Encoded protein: CASSLGTGDYNEQFF. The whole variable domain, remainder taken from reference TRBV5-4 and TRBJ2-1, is ETGVTQSPTHLIKTRGQQVTLRCSSQSGHNTVSWYQQALGQGPQFIFQYYREEENGRGNFPPRFSGLQFPNYSSELNVNALELDDSALYLCASSLGTGDYNEQFFGPGTRLTVL.

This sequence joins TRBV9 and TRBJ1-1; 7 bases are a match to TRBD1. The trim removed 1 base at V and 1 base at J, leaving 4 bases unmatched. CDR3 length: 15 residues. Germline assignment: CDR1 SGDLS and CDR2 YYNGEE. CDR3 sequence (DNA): TGTGCCAGCAGCGTAAACGGACAGGCGAACACTGAAGCTTTCTTT. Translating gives CASSVNGQANTEAFF.

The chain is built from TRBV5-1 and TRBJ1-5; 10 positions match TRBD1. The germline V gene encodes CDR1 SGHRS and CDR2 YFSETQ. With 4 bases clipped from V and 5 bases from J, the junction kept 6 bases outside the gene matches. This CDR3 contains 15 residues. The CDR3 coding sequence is TGCGCCAGCAGCCCGGGGACAGGGGAATATCAGCCCCAGCATTTT. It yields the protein CASSPGTGEYQPQHF.

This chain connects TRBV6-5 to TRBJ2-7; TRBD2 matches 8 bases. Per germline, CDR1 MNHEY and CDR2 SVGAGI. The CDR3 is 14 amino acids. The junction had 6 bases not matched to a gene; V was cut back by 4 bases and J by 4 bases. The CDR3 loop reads CASSSGTRGYEQYF. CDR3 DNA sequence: TGTGCCAGCAGTTCCGGGACTAGGGGGTACGAGCAGTACTTC.

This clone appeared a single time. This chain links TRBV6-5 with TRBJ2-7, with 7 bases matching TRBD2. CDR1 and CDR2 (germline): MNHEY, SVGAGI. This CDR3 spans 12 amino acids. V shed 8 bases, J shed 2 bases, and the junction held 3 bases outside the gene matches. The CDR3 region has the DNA TGTGCCAGCGGGGGGGGAACCTACGAGCAGTACGTC. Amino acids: CASGGGTYEQYV.

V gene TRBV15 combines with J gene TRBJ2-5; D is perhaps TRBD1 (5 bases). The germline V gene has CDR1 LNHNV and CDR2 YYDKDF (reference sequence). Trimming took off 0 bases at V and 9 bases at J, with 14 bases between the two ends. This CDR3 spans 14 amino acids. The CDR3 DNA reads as TGTGCCACCAGCAGAGATTTGGCAATGGGGCCCCAGTACTTC. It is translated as CATSRDLAMGPQYF.

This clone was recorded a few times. The CDR3 nucleotides are TGTGCCAGCAGTTACCGAGGGAAGAGCACAGATACGCAGTATTTT. Translated, it gives CASSYRGKSTDTQYF. The gene calls are TRBV6-5 and TRBJ2-3; D may be TRBD2 (5 bases). Germline CDR1 reads MNHEY; CDR2 reads SVGAGI. There are 15 residues in the CDR3. Between the trimmed V and J ends, which lost 2 bases and 0 bases, there was a span of 9 bases.

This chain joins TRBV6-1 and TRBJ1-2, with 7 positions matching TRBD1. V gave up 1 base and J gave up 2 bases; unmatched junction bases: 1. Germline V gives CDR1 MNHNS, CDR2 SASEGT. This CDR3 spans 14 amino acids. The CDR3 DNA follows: TGTGCCAGCAGTGAAGGACAGGGAAACTATGGCTACACCTTC. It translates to CASSEGQGNYGYTF.

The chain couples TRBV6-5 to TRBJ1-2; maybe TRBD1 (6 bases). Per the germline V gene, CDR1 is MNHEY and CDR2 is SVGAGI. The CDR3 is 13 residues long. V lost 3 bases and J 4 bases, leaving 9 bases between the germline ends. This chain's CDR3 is CASSYGTSYGYTF. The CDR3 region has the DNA TGTGCCAGCAGTTATGGGACAAGCTATGGCTACACCTTC.

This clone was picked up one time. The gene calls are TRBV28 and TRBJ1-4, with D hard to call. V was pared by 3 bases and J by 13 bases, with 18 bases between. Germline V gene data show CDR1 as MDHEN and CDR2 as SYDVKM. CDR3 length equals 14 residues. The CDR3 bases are TGTGCCAGCAGTTTCTACCAGAGGGAATCGAGACTGTTTTTT. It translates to CASSFYQRESRLFF.

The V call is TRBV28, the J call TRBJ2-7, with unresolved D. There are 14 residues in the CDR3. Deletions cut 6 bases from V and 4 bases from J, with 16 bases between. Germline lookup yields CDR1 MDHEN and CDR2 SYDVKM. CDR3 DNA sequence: TGTGCCAGCAGCCCACCGGCCTCTAGGTACGAGCAGTACTTC. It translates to CASSPPASRYEQYF.

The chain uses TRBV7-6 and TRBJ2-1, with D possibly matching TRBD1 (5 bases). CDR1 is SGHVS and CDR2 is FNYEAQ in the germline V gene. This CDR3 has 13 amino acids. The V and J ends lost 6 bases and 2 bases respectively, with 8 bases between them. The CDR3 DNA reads TGTGCCAGCAGGGCAGGGACCTACAATGAGCAGTTCTTC. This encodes CASRAGTYNEQFF.

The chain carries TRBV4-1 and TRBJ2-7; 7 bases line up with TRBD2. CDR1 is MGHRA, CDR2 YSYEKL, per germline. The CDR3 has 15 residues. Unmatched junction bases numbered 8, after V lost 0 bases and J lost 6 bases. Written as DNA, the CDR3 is TGCGCCAGCAGCCAAGATACGGGAGGCGTGCGCGAGCAGTACTTC. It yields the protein CASSQDTGGVREQYF.

The CDR3 here is CASSFLFRGGYQETQYF. As DNA, the CDR3 is TGTGCCAGCAGCTTTCTCTTCCGGGGGGGATACCAAGAGACCCAGTACTTC. The V call is TRBV7-2, the J call TRBJ2-5; 8 bases align to TRBD2. Germline CDR1 reads SGHTA; CDR2 reads FQGNSA. V lost 3 bases and J lost 0; bases outside the gene matches: 9. The CDR3 length is 17 residues.

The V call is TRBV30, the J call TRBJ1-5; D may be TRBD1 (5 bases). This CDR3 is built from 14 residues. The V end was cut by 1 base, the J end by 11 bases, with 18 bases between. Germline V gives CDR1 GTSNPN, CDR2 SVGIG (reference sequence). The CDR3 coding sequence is TGTGCCTGGAGTGCAACAGGTAACTCACTGACCCAGCATTTT. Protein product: CAWSATGNSLTQHF.

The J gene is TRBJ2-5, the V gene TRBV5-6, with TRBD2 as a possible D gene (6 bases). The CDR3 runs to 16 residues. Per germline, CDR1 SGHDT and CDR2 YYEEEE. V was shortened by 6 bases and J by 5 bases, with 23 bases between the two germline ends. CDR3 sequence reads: CASNKVGGRRSETQYF. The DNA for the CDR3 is TGTGCCAGCAACAAGGTGGGGGGTAGGCGGAGTGAGACCCAGTACTTC.

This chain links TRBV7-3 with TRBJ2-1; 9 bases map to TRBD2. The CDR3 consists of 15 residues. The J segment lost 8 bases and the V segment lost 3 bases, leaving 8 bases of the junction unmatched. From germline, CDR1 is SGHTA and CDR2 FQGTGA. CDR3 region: CASSFTAGGLDEQFF. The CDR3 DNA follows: TGTGCCAGCAGCTTTACGGCGGGGGGGCTTGATGAGCAGTTCTTC.

The CDR3 DNA is TGTGCCAGCAGCCAAGATCTCCTCGGACTATCCTACGAGCAGTACTTC. Protein sequence: CASSQDLLGLSYEQYF. The chain links TRBV3-1 (or the pseudogene TRBV3-2) to TRBJ2-7, with TRBD2 as a possible D gene (6 bases). This CDR3 region has 16 residues. V lost 0 bases to trimming and J lost 1 base, with 13 bases between them. Germline CDR1 LGHDT, CDR2 YNNKEL (reference sequence).

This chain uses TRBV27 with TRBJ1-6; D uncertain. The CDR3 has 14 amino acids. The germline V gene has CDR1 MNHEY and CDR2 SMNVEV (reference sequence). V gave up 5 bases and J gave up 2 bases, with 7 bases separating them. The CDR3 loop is CASSPSAYNSPLHF. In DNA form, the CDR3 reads TGTGCCAGCAGTCCGTCGGCCTATAATTCACCCCTCCACTTT.

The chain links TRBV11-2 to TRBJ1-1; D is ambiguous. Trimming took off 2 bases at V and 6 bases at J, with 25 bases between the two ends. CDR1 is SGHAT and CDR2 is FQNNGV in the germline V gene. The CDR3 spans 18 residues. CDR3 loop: CASSLYLPSGSHWAEAFF. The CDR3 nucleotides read TGTGCCAGCAGCTTATATCTCCCCAGCGGGAGCCACTGGGCTGAAGCTTTCTTT.

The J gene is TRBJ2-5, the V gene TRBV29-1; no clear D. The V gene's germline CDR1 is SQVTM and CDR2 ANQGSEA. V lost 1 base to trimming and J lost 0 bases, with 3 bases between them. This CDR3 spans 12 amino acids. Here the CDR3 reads CSVEAYQETQYF. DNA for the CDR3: TGCAGCGTTGAAGCTTACCAAGAGACCCAGTACTTC.

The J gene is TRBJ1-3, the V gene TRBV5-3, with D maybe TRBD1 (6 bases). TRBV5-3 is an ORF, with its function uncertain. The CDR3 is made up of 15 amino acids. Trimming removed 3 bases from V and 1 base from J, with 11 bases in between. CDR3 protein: CARSSTDSSGNTIYF. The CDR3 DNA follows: TGTGCCAGAAGCTCAACGGACAGTTCTGGAAACACCATATATTTT.

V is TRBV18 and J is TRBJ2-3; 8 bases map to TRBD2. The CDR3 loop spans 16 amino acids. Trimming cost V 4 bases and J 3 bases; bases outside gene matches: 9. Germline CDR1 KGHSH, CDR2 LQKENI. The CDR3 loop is CASSLRPAGGTDTQYF. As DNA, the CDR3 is TGTGCCAGCTCACTTAGGCCGGCGGGAGGAACAGATACGCAGTATTTT.

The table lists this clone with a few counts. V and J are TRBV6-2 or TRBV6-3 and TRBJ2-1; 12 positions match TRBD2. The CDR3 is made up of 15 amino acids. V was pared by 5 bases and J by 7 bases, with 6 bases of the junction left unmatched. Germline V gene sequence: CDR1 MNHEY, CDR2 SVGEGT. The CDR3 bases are TGTGCCAGCAGTCCCCTAGCGGGGGGGCCTAATGAGCAGTTCTTC. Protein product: CASSPLAGGPNEQFF.

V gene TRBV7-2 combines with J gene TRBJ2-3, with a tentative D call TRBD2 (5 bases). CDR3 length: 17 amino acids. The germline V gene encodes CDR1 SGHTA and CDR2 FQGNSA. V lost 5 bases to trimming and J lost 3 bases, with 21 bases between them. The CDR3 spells CASSPRRRIGGTDTQYF. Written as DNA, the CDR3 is TGTGCCAGCAGCCCCAGAAGGAGGATAGGAGGAACAGATACGCAGTATTTT.

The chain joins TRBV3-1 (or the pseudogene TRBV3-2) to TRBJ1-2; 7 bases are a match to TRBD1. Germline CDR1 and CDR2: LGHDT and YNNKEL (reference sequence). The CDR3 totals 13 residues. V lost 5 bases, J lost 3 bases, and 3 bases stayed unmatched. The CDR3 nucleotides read TGTGCCAGCAGCACGGGACAGCACTATGGCTACACCTTC. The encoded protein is CASSTGQHYGYTF.

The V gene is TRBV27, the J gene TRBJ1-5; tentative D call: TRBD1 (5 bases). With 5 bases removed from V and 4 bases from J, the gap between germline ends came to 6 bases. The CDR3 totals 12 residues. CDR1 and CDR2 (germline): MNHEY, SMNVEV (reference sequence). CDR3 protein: CASSGGNQPQHF. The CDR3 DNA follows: TGTGCCAGCAGTGGGGGGAATCAGCCCCAGCATTTT.

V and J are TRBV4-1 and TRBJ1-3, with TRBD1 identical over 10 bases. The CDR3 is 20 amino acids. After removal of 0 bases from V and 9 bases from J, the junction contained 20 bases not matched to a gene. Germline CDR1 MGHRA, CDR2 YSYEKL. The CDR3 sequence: CASSQELTGGPFDGQRTIYF. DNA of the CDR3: TGCGCCAGCAGCCAAGAGCTGACAGGGGGCCCCTTTGACGGCCAACGCACCATATATTTT.

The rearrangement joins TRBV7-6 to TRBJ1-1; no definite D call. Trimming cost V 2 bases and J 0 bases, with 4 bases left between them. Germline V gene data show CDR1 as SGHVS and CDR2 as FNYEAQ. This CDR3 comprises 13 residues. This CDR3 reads CASSLQLNTEAFF. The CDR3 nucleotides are TGTGCCAGCAGCTTACAGTTGAACACTGAAGCTTTCTTT.

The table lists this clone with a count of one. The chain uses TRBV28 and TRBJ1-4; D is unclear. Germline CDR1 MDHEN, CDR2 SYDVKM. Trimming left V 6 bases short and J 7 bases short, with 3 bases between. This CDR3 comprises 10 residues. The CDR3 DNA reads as TGTGCCAGCAGGGCTGAAAAACTGTTTTTT. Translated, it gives CASRAEKLFF.

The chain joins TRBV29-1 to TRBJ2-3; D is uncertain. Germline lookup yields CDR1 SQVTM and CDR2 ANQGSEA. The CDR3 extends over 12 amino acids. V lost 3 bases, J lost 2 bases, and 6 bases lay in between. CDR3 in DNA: TGCAGCGTTGATAGCTTCACAGATACGCAGTATTTT. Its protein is CSVDSFTDTQYF.